These 24 T cell receptor beta chains originate from one sample sequenced in a study of T cell changes during pregnancy in multiple sclerosis. The assay was immunoSEQ multiplex PCR, and TCRdb's table has in-frame clones only and misses some. The data contain roughly 48,000 clones, approximately 88% of them singletons. Sequences were derived from CD4+ T cells from peripheral blood mononuclear cells, sampled in the second trimester of pregnancy. The receptors here all came from a female donor with multiple sclerosis, enrolled in a pregnancy study.

The chain links TRBV9 to TRBJ2-5; 7 bases agree with TRBD1. The CDR3 has 15 residues. CDR1 is SGDLS and CDR2 is YYNGEE in the germline V gene. The V gene end was trimmed by 3 bases and the J gene end by 2 bases; junction bases not matched to a gene: 7. The CDR3 protein is CASSASPDRQETQYF. CDR3 DNA: TGTGCCAGCAGCGCATCACCGGACAGGCAAGAGACCCAGTACTTC.

In its sample, this clone was seen once. J is TRBJ2-7 and V is TRBV14; TRBD2 agrees at 8 bases. The CDR3 sequence is 17 residues long. Germline assignment: CDR1 SGHDN and CDR2 FVKESK. J lost 7 bases, V lost 3 bases, and 17 bases had no gene match. CDR3 amino acids: CASSHTTWTSSGGEQYF. The CDR3 DNA follows: TGTGCCAGCAGCCACACAACATGGACTAGCTCAGGAGGGGAGCAGTACTTC.

V is TRBV6-1 and J is TRBJ1-1, with TRBD1 matching over 7 bases. CDR3 length equals 12 residues. Germline loops: CDR1 MNHNS, CDR2 SASEGT. The CDR3 DNA follows: TGTGCATCCAGGGGGGCGAACACTGAAGCTTTCTTT. Translated: CASRGANTEAFF.

This rearrangement joins TRBV21-1 to TRBJ2-7; the D call TRBD1 from the table was never checked on the DNA. TRBV21-1 is noted as a pseudogene. The CDR3 loop spans 14 amino acids. CDR3 in amino acids: CASSTDRGSYEQYF. CDR3 in DNA: TGTGCCAGCAGCACCGACAGGGGTTCCTACGAGCAGTACTTC.

This sequence joins TRBV19 and TRBJ1-2; 9 nucleotides line up with TRBD1. V gave up 5 bases and J gave up 5 bases; unmatched junction bases: 9. CDR3 length: 15 residues. Germline CDR1 is LNHDA and CDR2 is SQIVND (reference sequence). The CDR3 sequence: CASSSGQGQRYGYTF. The CDR3 bases are TGTGCCAGTAGTTCAGGACAGGGGCAGCGGTATGGCTACACCTTC.

This clone has a handful of counts. This sequence joins TRBV30 and TRBJ1-1, with TRBD1 matching 9 bases. The V and J ends lost 2 bases and 11 bases, in that order; junction bases with no gene match: 18. Per the germline V gene, CDR1 is GTSNPN and CDR2 is SVGIG (reference sequence). The CDR3 covers 16 residues. This chain's CDR3 is CAWSKEDRGRAPPAFF. CDR3 in DNA: TGTGCCTGGAGTAAAGAGGACAGGGGTAGGGCACCTCCCGCTTTCTTT.

The V and J genes are TRBV5-1 and TRBJ1-1; no firm D call. Germline V gene sequence: CDR1 SGHRS, CDR2 YFSETQ. The V and J ends lost 1 base and 1 base respectively, with 8 bases between them. The CDR3 is 14 residues long. This CDR3 reads CASSLLTGNTEAFF. DNA for the CDR3: TGCGCCAGCAGCTTGCTGACGGGGAACACTGAAGCTTTCTTT.

This clone was seen just once. The rearrangement joins TRBV7-9 to TRBJ1-1, with unresolved D. CDR1 SEHNR and CDR2 FQNEAQ come from the germline V gene (reference sequence). Trimming left V 5 bases short and J 6 bases short, with 13 bases between. This CDR3 is built from 13 residues. The chain's CDR3 is CASSQNEESEAFF. The CDR3 DNA reads as TGTGCCAGCAGCCAAAACGAAGAGTCTGAAGCTTTCTTT.

This sequence joins TRBV21-1 and TRBJ1-2; no check of the table's D call, TRBD1, against the DNA was made. TRBV21-1 is shown as a pseudogene. This CDR3 spans 14 amino acids. CDR3 amino acids: CASSKRAGAGGYTF. The CDR3 coding sequence is TGTGCCAGCAGCAAAAGGGCAGGGGCCGGAGGCTACACCTTC.

The chain joins TRBV6-1 to TRBJ1-5; D uncertain. From germline, CDR1 is MNHNS and CDR2 SASEGT. CDR3 length: 13 amino acids. V gave up 1 base and J gave up 5 bases, with 6 bases separating them. CDR3 protein: CASSEVHHQPQHF. The CDR3 DNA is TGTGCCAGCAGTGAAGTTCATCATCAGCCCCAGCATTTT.

In its sample, this clone was seen a few times. This sequence joins TRBV5-8 and TRBJ2-7, with 10 bases identical to TRBD2. V trimming: 5 bases; J trimming: 0 bases; junction bases outside the gene matches: 8. CDR3 length equals 16 residues. The germline V gene encodes CDR1 SGHTS and CDR2 YDEGEE. CDR3 in amino acids: CASRRVAGGPSYEQYF. CDR3 coding DNA: TGTGCCAGCAGGAGGGTAGCGGGAGGCCCCTCCTACGAGCAGTACTTC.

The J gene is TRBJ1-1, the V gene TRBV4-1, with D tentatively TRBD1 (6 bases). Trimming cost V 6 bases and J 1 base, with 15 bases left between them. Germline CDR1 MGHRA, CDR2 YSYEKL. CDR3 length: 15 amino acids. The DNA of the CDR3 is TGCGCCAGCAGGTGGACAGACAGAGAGAACACTGAAGCTTTCTTT. Translating it yields CASRWTDRENTEAFF.

The chain carries TRBV6-5 and TRBJ2-7; 7 bases fit TRBD1. This CDR3 contains 15 residues. CDR1 is MNHEY, CDR2 SVGAGI, per germline. The V gene end was trimmed by 4 bases and the J gene end by 2 bases; junction bases not matched to a gene: 8. CDR3 nucleotides: TGTGCCAGCAGTTCCTTGACAGGGTTCACCTACGAGCAGTACTTC. This codes for CASSSLTGFTYEQYF.

The V and J genes are TRBV5-1 and TRBJ1-4; 8 nucleotides agree with TRBD1. Germline V CDR1 and CDR2: SGHRS, YFSETQ. V trimming: 4 bases; J trimming: 2 bases; junction bases outside the gene matches: 4. The CDR3 runs to 15 residues. Written as DNA, the CDR3 is TGCGCCAGCAGCACTCAGGGGGCGACTAATGAAAAACTGTTTTTT. Translated, it gives CASSTQGATNEKLFF. Full variable domain (rest looked up from reference TRBV5-1 and TRBJ1-4): KAGVTQTPRYLIKTRGQQVTLSCSPISGHRSVSWYQQTPGQGLQFLFEYFSETQRNKGNFPGRFSGRQFSNSRSEMNVSTLELGDSALYLCASSTQGATNEKLFFGSGTQLSVL.

The genes are TRBV7-2 and TRBJ2-5; 14 bases align to TRBD2. Per germline, CDR1 SGHTA and CDR2 FQGNSA. The J segment lost 5 bases and the V segment lost 2 bases, leaving 4 bases of the junction unmatched. The CDR3 length is 16 residues. The CDR3, as DNA: TGTGCCAGCAGCTTACTCCGGACTAGCGGGAGGGAGACCCAGTACTTC. It codes for CASSLLRTSGRETQYF.

CDR3 protein: CASNRDRDYEQYF. The CDR3 region has the DNA TGTGCCAGCAACCGGGACAGAGACTACGAGCAGTACTTC. The rearrangement links TRBV7-9 to TRBJ2-7, with 7 nucleotides matching TRBD1. CDR3 size: 13 residues. The germline V gene has CDR1 SEHNR and CDR2 FQNEAQ (reference sequence). J gave up 3 bases and V 7 bases, and 6 bases lay outside the gene matches.

This clone was detected once. J is TRBJ1-1 and V is TRBV5-1; D is perhaps TRBD1 (5 bases). Germline CDR1 SGHRS, CDR2 YFSETQ. V was trimmed by 2 bases and J by 0 bases, leaving 8 bases between them. The CDR3 extends over 14 amino acids. The CDR3 loop is CASSLQVLNTEAFF. The CDR3 DNA follows: TGCGCCAGCAGCTTACAGGTCCTGAACACTGAAGCTTTCTTT. Variable domain in full (rest from reference TRBV5-1 and TRBJ1-1): KAGVTQTPRYLIKTRGQQVTLSCSPISGHRSVSWYQQTPGQGLQFLFEYFSETQRNKGNFPGRFSGRQFSNSRSEMNVSTLELGDSALYLCASSLQVLNTEAFFGQGTRLTVV.

The rearrangement links TRBV28 to TRBJ1-5, with 7 bases identical to TRBD1. V shed 3 bases and J 3 bases; nucleotides not matched to a gene: 14. From germline, CDR1 is MDHEN and CDR2 SYDVKM. The CDR3 is made up of 18 amino acids. CDR3 sequence: CASSLRGLRQGDNQPQHF. The CDR3 DNA sequence: TGTGCCAGCAGTTTGAGGGGGCTGAGGCAGGGGGACAATCAGCCCCAGCATTTT.

CDR3 in amino acids: CASSWMGQGQETQYF. In nucleotides, the CDR3 is TGTGCCAGCAGCTGGATGGGACAGGGACAAGAGACCCAGTACTTC. The genes are TRBV27 and TRBJ2-5; 9 positions match TRBD1. The CDR3 covers 15 residues. V was pared by 6 bases and J by 2 bases, with 7 bases of the junction left unmatched. Germline lookup yields CDR1 MNHEY and CDR2 SMNVEV (reference sequence).

A single count supports this clone. J is TRBJ2-3 and V is TRBV2; D is possibly TRBD2 (6 bases). The V end lost 8 bases, the J end lost 1 base, and 10 bases lay between the germline ends. This CDR3 is 13 amino acids long. Germline V lookup: CDR1 SNHLY, CDR2 FYNNEI. This chain's CDR3 is CASLSGGTDTQYF. The CDR3 region has the DNA TGTGCCAGCCTTAGCGGAGGCACAGATACGCAGTATTTT.

The chain employs TRBV20-1 and TRBJ1-2; TRBD1 might be the D (5 bases). The CDR3 length is 11 residues. CDR1 is DFQATT, CDR2 SNEGSKA, per germline (reference sequence). The germline V and J ends were trimmed by 6 bases and 8 bases, with 13 bases remaining between them. CDR3 coding DNA: TGCAGTGCATCACAGGTCTCCGGCTACACCTTC. It specifies CSASQVSGYTF.

The rearrangement uses TRBV29-1 and TRBJ1-1; D not certain. Germline-derived CDR1 and CDR2 are SQVTM and ANQGSEA. The CDR3 runs to 11 residues. The CDR3 region is CSGLAGTEAFF. The CDR3 DNA follows: TGCAGTGGTCTGGCGGGCACTGAAGCTTTCTTT.

This clone has only one observation. The chain is built from TRBV2 and TRBJ2-1; 7 bases fit TRBD2. V gave up 4 bases and J gave up 4 bases; unmatched junction bases: 7. CDR1 SNHLY and CDR2 FYNNEI come from the germline V gene. The CDR3 is made up of 15 amino acids. For the CDR3, the DNA is TGTGCCAGCAGTGTAACTAGCGCAACTTACAATGAGCAGTTCTTC. Protein sequence: CASSVTSATYNEQFF. Combining the CDR3 with reference TRBV2 and TRBJ2-1 gives the whole variable domain EPEVTQTPSHQVTQMGQEVILRCVPISNHLYFYWYRQILGQKVEFLVSFYNNEISEKSEIFDDQFSVERPDGSNFTLKIRSTKLEDSAMYFCASSVTSATYNEQFFGPGTRLTVL.

V and J are TRBV18 and TRBJ2-7; TRBD1 agrees at 7 bases. Germline CDR1 reads KGHSH; CDR2 reads LQKENI. CDR3 size: 14 residues. J lost 3 bases, V lost 5 bases, and 7 bases had no gene match. The CDR3 sequence: CASSADRVNYEQYF. The DNA for the CDR3 is TGTGCCAGCTCAGCCGACAGGGTAAACTACGAGCAGTACTTC.